Following are 6 T cell receptor beta chains from one sample sequenced in a study of tumor-infiltrating lymphocytes in oesophageal squamous cell carcinoma. TCRdb re-analysed the PCR reads in MiXCR, keeping a single row per CDR3 protein. The repertoire consists of just over 15,000 distinct CDR3 sequences, with around half occurring once and the leading ten covering about 38%. Source material: esophageal tumor tissue. The receptors shown here come from a female donor with esophageal squamous cell carcinoma.

This clonotype appeared a few times. This chain uses TRBV7-2 with TRBJ2-5, with TRBD2 matching over 8 bases. Trimming at V came to 0 bases and at J to 2 bases, leaving 5 bases not matched to a gene. Germline V CDR1 and CDR2: SGHTA, FQGNSA. The CDR3 contains 16 residues. The CDR3 reads CASSLASGRLQETQYF. CDR3 in DNA: TGTGCCAGCAGCTTAGCGAGCGGGAGATTGCAAGAGACCCAGTACTTC.

In this sample, this clonotype turned up a few times. The J gene is TRBJ2-2, the V gene TRBV6-1; D is uncertain. The ends were cut back, 2 bases at V and 6 bases at J, with 7 bases in the middle. CDR3 length: 13 amino acids. From germline, CDR1 is MNHNS and CDR2 SASEGT. CDR3 loop: CASSENIAGELFF. Here the CDR3 DNA reads TGTGCCAGCAGTGAAAACATAGCCGGGGAGCTGTTTTTT.

This chain connects TRBV10-3 to TRBJ2-3, with 9 positions matching TRBD2. There are 15 residues in the CDR3. Germline trimming cut 3 bases from V and 3 bases from J; bases unmatched to any gene: 4. Germline V CDR1 and CDR2: ENHRY, SYGVKD. The CDR3 sequence: CAISDGTSMTDTQYF. The DNA for the CDR3 is TGTGCCATCAGTGATGGGACTAGCATGACAGATACGCAGTATTTT.

The CDR3 DNA reads as TGTGCCAGCAGCTTAGCTGGGTCGGGGGCTACCTACGAGCAGTACTTC. Residues: CASSLAGSGATYEQYF. The chain recombines TRBV7-2 with TRBJ2-5; D may be TRBD1 or TRBD2 (6 bases each). The J call may be in error: the DNA end matches TRBJ2-7 better. CDR3 length: 16 amino acids. Germline values: CDR1 SGHTA, CDR2 FQGNSA.

The chain joins TRBV11-2 to TRBJ1-6, with D maybe TRBD1 (5 bases). The CDR3 runs to 15 residues. V was clipped by 5 bases and J by 6 bases, with 14 bases between them. From germline, CDR1 is SGHAT and CDR2 FQNNGV. The CDR3 loop is CASSDTTGGNSPLHF. The CDR3, as DNA: TGTGCCAGCAGCGATACAACAGGCGGTAATTCACCCCTCCACTTT.

The chain recombines TRBV29-1 with TRBJ2-3, with 10 bases aligning to TRBD1. The length of the CDR3 is 12 residues. Germline V lookup: CDR1 SQVTM, CDR2 ANQGSEA. V shed 4 bases and J 8 bases; nucleotides not matched to a gene: 3. CDR3 protein: CSVVGQGSTQYF. Here the CDR3 DNA reads TGCAGCGTTGTGGGACAGGGGAGTACGCAGTATTTT.